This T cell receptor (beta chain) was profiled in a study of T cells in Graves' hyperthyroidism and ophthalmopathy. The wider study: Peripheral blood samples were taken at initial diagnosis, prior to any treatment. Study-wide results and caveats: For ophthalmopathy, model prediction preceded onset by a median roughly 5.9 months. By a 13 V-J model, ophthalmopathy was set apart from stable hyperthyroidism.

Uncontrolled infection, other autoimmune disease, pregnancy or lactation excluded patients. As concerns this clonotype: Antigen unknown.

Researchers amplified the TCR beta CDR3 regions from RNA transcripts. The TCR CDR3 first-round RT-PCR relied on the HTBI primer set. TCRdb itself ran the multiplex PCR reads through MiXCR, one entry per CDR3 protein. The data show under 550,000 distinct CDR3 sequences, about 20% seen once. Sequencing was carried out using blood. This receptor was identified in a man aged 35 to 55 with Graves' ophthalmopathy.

The CDR3 reads CASSLGLAGGLPSYNEQFF. The CDR3 DNA is TGTGCCAGCAGCTTGGGACTAGCGGGAGGGTTACCGTCCTACAATGAGCAGTTCTTC. The chain recombines TRBV5-8 with TRBJ2-1; TRBD2 matches 14 bases. V trimming: 0 bases; J trimming: 1 base; junction bases outside the gene matches: 6. The CDR3 consists of 19 residues. The germline CDR1 and CDR2 sequences are SGHTS and YDEGEE.